The 4 T cell receptor beta chains given below trace back to one sample, sequenced in a study of OX40 agonist ivuxolimab in advanced cancers. Produced via immunoSEQ multiplex PCR; TCRdb's table is partial and in-frame only. The table lists 30,000 to 35,000 clones, around 81% of them singletons. The sample was CD4+ or CD8+ T cells sorted from blood, taken in a trial of the OX40 agonist ivuxolimab. The receptors were sampled from an adult with an advanced solid tumor such as melanoma, head and neck, liver or kidney cancer.

This clone showed up just a few times. The chain combines TRBV11-2 with TRBJ1-1; D remains unclear. Per germline, CDR1 SGHAT and CDR2 FQNNGV. The CDR3 is 16 residues long. With 0 bases removed from V and 0 bases from J, the gap between germline ends came to 11 bases. The CDR3 sequence: CASSLDPPAMNTEAFF. The CDR3 DNA sequence: TGTGCCAGCAGCTTAGATCCGCCAGCTATGAACACTGAAGCTTTCTTT.

The chain carries TRBV5-1 and TRBJ2-3; possible D gene TRBD2, 6 bases. Trimming shortened V by 0 bases and J by 0 bases, and 8 bases separated the two germline ends. Germline-derived CDR1 and CDR2 are SGHRS and YFSETQ. This CDR3 is built from 15 residues. In DNA form, the CDR3 reads TGCGCCAGCAGCTTGGCCGGGGGAAGCACAGATACGCAGTATTTT. Its protein is CASSLAGGSTDTQYF.

The chain joins TRBV10-1 to TRBJ2-7; D uncertain. The germline gives CDR1 WNHNN, CDR2 SYGVQD (reference sequence). Trimming removed 6 bases from V and 4 bases from J, with 19 bases in between. The CDR3 runs 15 residues. The CDR3 here is CASSPSPGVGYEQYF. CDR3 bases: TGCGCCAGCAGCCCCTCTCCCGGAGTTGGATACGAGCAGTACTTC.

The chain is built from TRBV7-2 and TRBJ1-4; the D gene is possibly TRBD1 (6 bases). This CDR3 comprises 15 residues. Germline V CDR1 and CDR2: SGHTA, FQGNSA. Trimming left V 5 bases short and J 4 bases short, with 14 bases between. The CDR3 region is CASSPTGGLNEKLFF. CDR3 sequence (DNA): TGTGCCAGCAGCCCGACAGGCGGACTTAATGAAAAACTGTTTTTT.